This entry lists 30 T cell receptor beta chains sequenced from one sample in a study of blood T cells in healthy people across ages. It was with a sample-barcoded 5' primer and a J-beta primer mix that a second PCR of roughly 7 to 12 cycles was run. Via MiXCR, TCRdb re-called the 5' RACE reads, giving one row per CDR3 protein. The table shows over 600,000 distinct CDR3 sequences, with 40% to 45% occurring only once. Specimen: blood. All receptors derive from a man older than 75 in good health.

The chain has TRBV6-6 and TRBJ1-6; tentative D call: TRBD1 (6 bases). V was pared by 8 bases and J by 7 bases, with 12 bases between. The CDR3 spans 13 residues. Germline lookup yields CDR1 MNHNY and CDR2 SVGAGI (reference sequence). CDR3 DNA sequence: TGTGCCAGCTACGGACAGTCCAATTCACCCCTCCACTTT. Its translation: CASYGQSNSPLHF.

V and J are TRBV7-2 and TRBJ1-5; TRBD1 might be the D (6 bases). Germline CDR1 SGHTA, CDR2 FQGNSA. This CDR3 is built from 14 residues. V lost 10 bases and J lost 3, with 16 bases in between. The CDR3 loop reads CATRAGGPNQPQHF. The CDR3 DNA is TGTGCCACCAGGGCGGGGGGGCCCAATCAGCCCCAGCATTTT. The full variable domain, in which reference TRBV7-2 and TRBJ1-5 provide the parts outside the CDR3, is GAGVSQSPSNKVTEKGKDVELRCDPISGHTALYWYRQSLGQGLEFLIYFQGNSAPDKSGLPSDRFSAERTGGSVSTLTIQRTQQEDSAVYLCATRAGGPNQPQHFGDGTRLSIL.

The chain recombines TRBV12-3 or TRBV12-4 with TRBJ2-3, with a possible D match to TRBD1 (6 bases). CDR3 length: 17 residues. V gave up 5 bases and J gave up 0 bases, with 18 bases separating them. The CDR3 DNA reads as TGTGCCAGCAGTCTACGCGAAGGGGGATTTAGCACAGATACGCAGTATTTT. Amino acids: CASSLREGGFSTDTQYF.

This chain connects TRBV20-1 to TRBJ2-4; 7 bases line up with TRBD2. Germline CDR1 and CDR2: DFQATT and SNEGSKA (reference sequence). The V gene end was trimmed by 5 bases and the J gene end by 3 bases; junction bases not matched to a gene: 7. The CDR3 spans 14 residues. This CDR3 reads CSAASGLIKNIQYF. The CDR3 region has the DNA TGCAGTGCTGCTAGCGGCCTTATCAAAAACATTCAGTACTTC.

This clonotype was seen more than once but under ten times. The chain links TRBV14 to TRBJ2-4; 8 bases are a match to TRBD1. The end of the DNA is better explained by TRBJ2-7, so the J call may be wrong. The CDR3 is 16 residues long. CDR1 is SGHDN and CDR2 is FVKESK in the germline V gene. CDR3 DNA: TGTGCCAGCAGCCCAGGACAGGGTAACAGTGCGGACGAGCAGTACTTC. This codes for CASSPGQGNSADEQYF.

The V gene is TRBV7-6, the J gene TRBJ2-5; 9 positions match TRBD1. Unmatched junction bases numbered 11, after V lost 1 base and J lost 2 bases. Germline loops: CDR1 SGHVS, CDR2 FNYEAQ. The length of the CDR3 is 18 residues. The CDR3 region is CASSLECGDRAKQETQYF. In DNA form, the CDR3 reads TGTGCCAGCAGCTTAGAGTGTGGGGACAGGGCAAAACAAGAGACCCAGTACTTC.

The genes are TRBV20-1 and TRBJ2-3; 7 nucleotides align to TRBD2. There are 13 residues in the CDR3. Germline CDR1 reads DFQATT; CDR2 reads SNEGSKA (reference sequence). V lost 1 base to trimming and J lost 3 bases; unmatched junction nucleotides: 1. For the CDR3, the DNA is TGCAGTGCTAGAGGTAGCGGGACAGATACGCAGTATTTT. It encodes CSARGSGTDTQYF.

This clonotype was recorded many times. This chain links TRBV6-2 or TRBV6-3 with TRBJ2-7, with 8 bases lining up with TRBD1. Germline V lookup: CDR1 MNHEY, CDR2 SVGEGT. The CDR3 is made up of 15 amino acids. Trimming at V came to 0 bases and at J to 6 bases, leaving 7 bases not matched to a gene. The CDR3 reads CASSYSSRGLGEQYF. The DNA of the CDR3 is TGTGCCAGCAGTTACTCTAGCAGGGGGCTGGGCGAGCAGTACTTC.

This clonotype was picked up a small number of times. This chain joins TRBV5-1 and TRBJ2-3, with 9 bases aligning to TRBD2. From germline, CDR1 is SGHRS and CDR2 YFSETQ. Trimming cost V 0 bases and J 3 bases; bases outside gene matches: 2. The CDR3 spans 15 residues. The CDR3 region is CASSLESGGTDTQYF. The CDR3 DNA reads TGCGCCAGCAGCTTGGAAAGCGGGGGGACAGATACGCAGTATTTT. Variable domain in full (rest from reference TRBV5-1 and TRBJ2-3): KAGVTQTPRYLIKTRGQQVTLSCSPISGHRSVSWYQQTPGQGLQFLFEYFSETQRNKGNFPGRFSGRQFSNSRSEMNVSTLELGDSALYLCASSLESGGTDTQYFGPGTRLTVL.

The chain combines TRBV6-2 or TRBV6-3 with TRBJ1-2, with D maybe TRBD1 (6 bases). Germline V lookup: CDR1 MNHEY, CDR2 SVGEGT. This CDR3 region has 14 residues. The ends were cut back, 6 bases at V and 2 bases at J, with 13 bases in the middle. The CDR3: CASRIQGPNYGYTF. In DNA form, the CDR3 reads TGTGCCAGCAGGATACAGGGACCCAACTATGGCTACACCTTC.

This clonotype was counted only a few times. The V gene is TRBV5-1, the J gene TRBJ2-6, with D possibly matching TRBD1 (5 bases). Germline V gene data show CDR1 as SGHRS and CDR2 as YFSETQ. Trimming took off 5 bases at V and 3 bases at J, with 12 bases between the two ends. This CDR3 contains 15 residues. As DNA, the CDR3 is TGCGCCAGCAGTTTAACAGGAGATGGGGCCAACGTCCTGACTTTC. This codes for CASSLTGDGANVLTF.

About this clonotype: A junction boundary mismatches the germline segment, possibly from a read error. The chain combines TRBV4-2 with TRBJ1-3; no definite D call. Germline V gene lookup returns CDR1 LGHNA and CDR2 YNFKEQ. This CDR3 has 17 residues. This CDR3 is CASSREPGVSSGNTIYF. CDR3 sequence (DNA): TGTGCTAGCAGTCGCGAACCGGGTGTCTCCTCTGGAAACACCATATATTTT.

The chain carries TRBV24-1 and TRBJ2-7, with 9 bases lining up with TRBD1. This CDR3 spans 16 amino acids. V shed 4 bases and J 0 bases; nucleotides not matched to a gene: 6. Germline V gene data show CDR1 as KGHDR and CDR2 as SFDVKD. CDR3 sequence reads: CATSEHPGQGSYEQYF. The DNA for the CDR3 is TGTGCCACCAGTGAGCATCCGGGACAGGGCTCCTACGAGCAGTACTTC.

The gene calls are TRBV7-8 and TRBJ2-1, with 9 nucleotides matching TRBD2. The CDR3 has 16 amino acids. Unmatched junction bases numbered 6, after V lost 4 bases and J lost 2 bases. Germline loops: CDR1 SGHVS, CDR2 FQNEAQ. The chain's CDR3 is CASSSALAGPYNEQFF. In DNA, the CDR3 is TGTGCCAGCAGCTCCGCTCTAGCGGGGCCCTACAATGAGCAGTTCTTC.

Regarding this clonotype: Mismatch with germline at one junction end may stem from a read error. The chain carries TRBV28 and TRBJ2-1; 11 bases agree with TRBD2. This CDR3 region has 18 residues. Germline lookup yields CDR1 MDHEN and CDR2 SYDVKM. The CDR3 here is CASTPSWTSGRSYNEQFF. The CDR3 DNA is TGCGCCAGCACCCCATCCTGGACTAGCGGGCGATCTTACAATGAGCAGTTCTTC.

This clonotype was observed a few times. The chain has TRBV6-5 and TRBJ2-3, with D perhaps matching TRBD2 (5 bases). V lost 6 bases, J lost 0 bases, and 16 bases lay in between. Germline V gives CDR1 MNHEY, CDR2 SVGAGI. CDR3 length equals 16 residues. This chain's CDR3 is CASRRRGAASTDTQYF. The CDR3, as DNA: TGTGCCAGCAGGAGACGGGGAGCGGCTAGCACAGATACGCAGTATTTT.

In this sample, this clonotype turned up many times. V usage is TRBV7-3 and J usage is TRBJ2-5; 7 bases agree with TRBD2. The V and J ends lost 3 bases and 4 bases, in that order; junction bases with no gene match: 8. CDR1 and CDR2 (germline): SGHTA, FQGTGA. This CDR3 region has 15 residues. CDR3 amino acids: CASSLASGRGETQYF. CDR3 in DNA: TGTGCCAGCAGCTTGGCCTCAGGGAGGGGAGAGACCCAGTACTTC.

The chain links TRBV5-1 to TRBJ2-3; possible D gene TRBD1, 6 bases. Between the trimmed V and J ends, which lost 3 bases and 1 base, there was a span of 12 bases. The CDR3 totals 15 residues. Germline-derived CDR1 and CDR2 are SGHRS and YFSETQ. The DNA of the CDR3 is TGCGCCAGCAGCTACCGACAGGCTGGCACAGATACGCAGTATTTT. Translating it yields CASSYRQAGTDTQYF.

This clonotype was observed a few times. This chain connects TRBV6-2 or TRBV6-3 to TRBJ2-1, with 15 bases fitting TRBD2. V lost 5 bases and J lost 1; bases outside the gene matches: 3. Germline CDR1 MNHEY, CDR2 SVGEGT. This CDR3 spans 17 amino acids. The CDR3 protein is CASSTGTSGGSYNEQFF. The DNA for the CDR3 is TGTGCCAGCAGTACCGGGACTAGCGGGGGGTCCTACAATGAGCAGTTCTTC.

This clonotype showed up just a few times. This chain connects TRBV28 to TRBJ2-7; no clear D. Trimming removed 6 bases at V and 2 bases at J, with 8 bases between. CDR3 length: 12 amino acids. Germline CDR1 reads MDHEN; CDR2 reads SYDVKM. The CDR3: CASRPLPYEQYF. The DNA for the CDR3 is TGTGCCAGCAGACCTCTACCCTACGAGCAGTACTTC.

As for this clonotype: This could be a read error, since a much larger clone is one nucleotide away. The rearrangement joins TRBV5-1 to TRBJ2-1, with TRBD2 matching over 10 bases. This CDR3 spans 13 amino acids. With V trimmed by 4 bases and J by 14 bases, 9 bases remained unmatched. Germline V gene data show CDR1 as SGHRS and CDR2 as YFSETQ. The CDR3 bases are TGCGCCAGCAGCGTGACCCTAGCGGGAGATGAGTTCTTC. Translating gives CASSVTLAGDEFF.

This clonotype was observed many times. The V gene is TRBV29-1, the J gene TRBJ2-1, with TRBD1 as a possible D gene (5 bases). Germline V gene sequence: CDR1 SQVTM, CDR2 ANQGSEA. The CDR3 runs 11 residues. V was cut by 5 bases and J by 12 bases, with 14 bases left in between. This chain's CDR3 is CSVSQGVGQFF. DNA of the CDR3: TGCAGCGTTAGTCAGGGCGTCGGGCAGTTCTTC.

The V and J genes are TRBV6-2 or TRBV6-3 and TRBJ1-1; maybe TRBD1 (6 bases). Per the germline V gene, CDR1 is MNHEY and CDR2 is SVGEGT. The ends were cut back, 6 bases at V and 1 base at J, with 12 bases in the middle. The CDR3 is 14 residues long. The CDR3 is CASSSGAKNTEAFF. The CDR3 nucleotides are TGTGCCAGCAGCTCGGGGGCAAAGAACACTGAAGCTTTCTTT.

This chain uses TRBV7-3 with TRBJ2-1; 7 nucleotides line up with TRBD1. This CDR3 region has 17 residues. The trim removed 5 bases at V and 7 bases at J, leaving 17 bases unmatched. Germline V CDR1 and CDR2: SGHTA, FQGTGA. CDR3 protein: CASSRGGIVTGDNEQFF. DNA of the CDR3: TGTGCCAGCAGCCGGGGCGGTATCGTTACAGGGGATAATGAGCAGTTCTTC.

This chain connects TRBV2 to TRBJ2-1; 12 bases agree with TRBD2. J was trimmed by 0 bases and V by 6 bases; bases with no gene match: 3. Germline values: CDR1 SNHLY, CDR2 FYNNEI. This CDR3 comprises 16 residues. The CDR3 DNA follows: TGTGCCAGCAGAAGACTAGCGGGGGCCTCCTACAATGAGCAGTTCTTC. Amino acids: CASRRLAGASYNEQFF.

The chain employs TRBV7-3 and TRBJ2-7; maybe TRBD2 (6 bases). CDR1 SGHTA and CDR2 FQGTGA come from the germline V gene. This CDR3 has 15 residues. Trimming took 5 bases from V and 6 from J, leaving 20 bases between them. CDR3 in amino acids: CASSVEGSGACEQYF. CDR3 DNA sequence: TGTGCCAGCAGCGTAGAGGGTAGCGGTGCCTGCGAGCAGTACTTC. Full variable domain (missing parts from reference TRBV7-3 and TRBJ2-7): GAGVSQTPSNKVTEKGKYVELRCDPISGHTALYWYRQSLGQGPEFLIYFQGTGAADDSGLPNDRFFAVRPEGSVSTLKIQRTERGDSAVYLCASSVEGSGACEQYFGPGTRLTVT.

J is TRBJ2-3 and V is TRBV7-2, with 16 bases lining up with TRBD2. The CDR3 covers 17 residues. Unmatched junction bases numbered 7, after V lost 5 bases and J lost 5 bases. From germline, CDR1 is SGHTA and CDR2 FQGNSA. As DNA, the CDR3 is TGTGCCAGCAGCGCACCGGGACTAGCGGGGGGGGTAGATACGCAGTATTTT. Translated, it gives CASSAPGLAGGVDTQYF.

The V gene is TRBV11-3, the J gene TRBJ2-7, with 9 bases aligning to TRBD1. This CDR3 is 14 amino acids long. CDR1 SGHNT and CDR2 YENEEA come from the germline V gene. The J segment lost 0 bases and the V segment lost 6 bases, leaving 3 bases of the junction unmatched. CDR3 amino acids: CASSTGGNSYEQYF. The CDR3 DNA reads TGTGCCAGCAGTACAGGGGGCAACTCCTACGAGCAGTACTTC.

This clonotype was counted only a few times. The chain's CDR3 is CASSYQSSGGAGETQYF. CDR3 nucleotides: TGTGCCAGCAGCTACCAATCTAGTGGGGGGGCCGGGGAGACCCAGTACTTC. This chain links TRBV7-2 with TRBJ2-5, with D possibly TRBD2 on 7 matching bases. The CDR3 has 17 amino acids. The V gene's germline CDR1 is SGHTA and CDR2 FQGNSA. V was pared by 4 bases and J by 5 bases, with 23 bases between.

The rearrangement uses TRBV29-1 and TRBJ1-1; D may be TRBD1 (6 bases). Germline loops: CDR1 SQVTM, CDR2 ANQGSEA. CDR3 length equals 12 residues. Trimming cost V 6 bases and J 4 bases, with 12 bases left between them. The CDR3 here is CSVITQGTEAFF. The CDR3 DNA reads as TGCAGCGTAATAACACAGGGCACTGAAGCTTTCTTT. The full variable domain, its missing parts supplied by reference TRBV29-1 and TRBJ1-1, is SAVISQKPSRDICQRGTSLTIQCQVDSQVTMMFWYRQQPGQSLTLIATANQGSEATYESGFVIDKFPISRPNLTFSTLTVSNMSPEDSSIYLCSVITQGTEAFFGQGTRLTVV.